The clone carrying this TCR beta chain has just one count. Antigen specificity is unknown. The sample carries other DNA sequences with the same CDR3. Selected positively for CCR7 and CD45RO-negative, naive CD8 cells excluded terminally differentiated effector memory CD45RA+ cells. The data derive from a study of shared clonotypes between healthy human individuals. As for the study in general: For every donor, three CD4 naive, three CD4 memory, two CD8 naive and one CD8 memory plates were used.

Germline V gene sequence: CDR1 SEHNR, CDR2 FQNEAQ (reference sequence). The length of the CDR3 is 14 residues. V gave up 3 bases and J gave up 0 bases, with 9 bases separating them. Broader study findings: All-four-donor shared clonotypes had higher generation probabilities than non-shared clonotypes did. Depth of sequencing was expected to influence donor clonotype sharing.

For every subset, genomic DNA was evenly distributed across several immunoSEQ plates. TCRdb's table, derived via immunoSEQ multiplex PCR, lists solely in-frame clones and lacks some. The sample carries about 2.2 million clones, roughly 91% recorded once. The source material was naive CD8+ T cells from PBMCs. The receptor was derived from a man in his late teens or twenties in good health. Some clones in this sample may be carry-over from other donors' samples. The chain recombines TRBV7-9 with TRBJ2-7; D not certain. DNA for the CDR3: TGTGCCAGCAGCTTGGTCGGACCCTCCTACGAGCAGTACTTC. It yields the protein CASSLVGPSYEQYF.